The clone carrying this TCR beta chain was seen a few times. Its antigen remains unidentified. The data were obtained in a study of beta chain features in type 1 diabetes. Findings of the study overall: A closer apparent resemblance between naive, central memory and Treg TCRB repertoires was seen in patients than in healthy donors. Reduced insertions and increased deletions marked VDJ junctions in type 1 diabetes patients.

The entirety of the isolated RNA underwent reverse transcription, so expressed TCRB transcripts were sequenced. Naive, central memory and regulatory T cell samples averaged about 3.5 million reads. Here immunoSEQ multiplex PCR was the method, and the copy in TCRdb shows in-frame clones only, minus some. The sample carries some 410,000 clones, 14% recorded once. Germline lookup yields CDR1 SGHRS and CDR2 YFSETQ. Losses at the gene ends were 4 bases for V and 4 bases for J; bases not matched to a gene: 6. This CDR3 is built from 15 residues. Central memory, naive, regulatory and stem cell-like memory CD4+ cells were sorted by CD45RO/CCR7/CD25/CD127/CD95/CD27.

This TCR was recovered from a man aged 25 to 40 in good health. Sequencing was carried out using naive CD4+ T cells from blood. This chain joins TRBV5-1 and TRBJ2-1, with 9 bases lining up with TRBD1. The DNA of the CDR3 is TGCGCCAGCAGCCCTTCGGGGACAGGGTACAATGAGCAGTTCTTC. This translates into CASSPSGTGYNEQFF.